The 25 T cell receptor beta chains given below trace back to one sample, sequenced in a study of post-analysis software for immune sequencing data (dated by TCRdb to the mid-2010s). Antigens of these TCRs are unknown. Study-level results and caveats: Patients showed significantly higher frequencies than controls for several TRBV segments, among them TRBV5-6, TRBV5-1 and TRBV20-1.

Library generation was performed with PCR. The sequencer listed for this sample is Illumina HiSeq 2500. To reduce PCR and sequencing biases, unique molecular identifiers were incorporated into the TCR beta cDNA libraries. Clones were called with MiXCR by TCRdb after fastp trimmed the public reads at Q25, and only in-frame beta chains were retained. All rows with the same CDR3 protein become a single entry with the most common DNA and genes. Counted in this sample were around 250,000 distinct CDR3 sequences; 36% of them appeared once. In total, the top ten clones hold under 5.5% of the sample. Sequences were obtained from blood. The source of these receptors is a girl aged 10 to 17 with multiple sclerosis.

A few counts support this clonotype. The rearrangement links TRBV19 to TRBJ2-3; D is possibly TRBD1 (6 bases). The V and J ends lost 8 bases and 0 bases respectively, with 15 bases between them. From germline, CDR1 is LNHDA and CDR2 SQIVND (reference sequence). The CDR3 totals 15 residues. CDR3 loop: CASEDGQLSTDTQYF. In nucleotides, the CDR3 is TGTGCCAGTGAGGACGGACAGCTCAGCACAGATACGCAGTATTTT.

This clonotype came up a few times. The rearrangement joins TRBV29-1 to TRBJ2-1; perhaps TRBD1 as D (5 bases). The V end lost 3 bases, the J end lost 4 bases, and 10 bases lay between the germline ends. From germline, CDR1 is SQVTM and CDR2 ANQGSEA. CDR3 length equals 13 residues. CDR3 sequence (DNA): TGCAGCGTTGATAGGACAAGTTACAATGAGCAGTTCTTC. It is translated as CSVDRTSYNEQFF.

This clonotype was detected many times. The chain is built from TRBV5-1 and TRBJ1-1, with unresolved D. V was shortened by 4 bases and J by 0 bases, with 7 bases between the two germline ends. CDR3 size: 13 residues. Per the germline V gene, CDR1 is SGHRS and CDR2 is YFSETQ. The CDR3 sequence: CASSELMNTEAFF. Here the CDR3 DNA reads TGCGCCAGCAGCGAGCTGATGAACACTGAAGCTTTCTTT.

A few counts support this clonotype. The chain couples TRBV4-1 to TRBJ2-3, with 10 nucleotides matching TRBD2. The CDR3 loop spans 16 amino acids. V dropped 3 bases and J dropped 4; count of bases not matched to a gene: 7. Germline CDR1 MGHRA, CDR2 YSYEKL. CDR3 in amino acids: CASSHGAGGGPDTQYF. DNA of the CDR3: TGCGCCAGCAGCCACGGAGCGGGAGGGGGGCCAGATACGCAGTATTTT.

This clonotype was counted between two and nine times. The V and J genes are TRBV28 and TRBJ1-5, with D uncertain. V was pared by 2 bases and J by 4 bases, with 6 bases between. Germline CDR1 and CDR2: MDHEN and SYDVKM. CDR3 length equals 13 residues. The CDR3 sequence: CASSLAQNQPQHF. The CDR3 DNA reads as TGTGCCAGCAGTTTAGCGCAGAATCAGCCCCAGCATTTT. Full variable domain (outside the CDR3, taken from reference TRBV28 and TRBJ1-5): DVKVTQSSRYLVKRTGEKVFLECVQDMDHENMFWYRQDPGLGLRLIYFSYDVKMKEKGDIPEGYSVSREKKERFSLILESASTNQTSMYLCASSLAQNQPQHFGDGTRLSIL.

Concerning this clonotype itself: This may be a read error, as it is one base from a much larger clone. V and J are TRBV3-1 and TRBJ2-5, with a weak D call TRBD2 (6 bases). Germline-derived CDR1 and CDR2 are LGHDT and YNNKEL (reference sequence). The CDR3 contains 16 residues. CDR3 sequence (DNA): TGTGCCTGCAGCCAAAACCCCATGACTAGTCTTGAGACCCAGTACTTC. This sequence encodes CACSQNPMTSLETQYF.

Notes on this clonotype: This may be a read error, as it is one base from a much larger clone. The chain couples TRBV11-2 to TRBJ2-1; no reliable D call. The germline V gene encodes CDR1 SGHAT and CDR2 FQNNGV. The CDR3 is 13 residues long. The V end was cut by 0 bases, the J end by 9 bases, with 9 bases between. Here the CDR3 reads CASSLEGYGEQFF. CDR3 coding DNA: TGTGCCAGCAGCTTAGAGGGGTACGGTGAGCAGTTCTTC.

This clonotype was seen at least ten times. The genes are TRBV27 and TRBJ1-2; TRBD1 might be the D (6 bases). Germline lookup yields CDR1 MNHEY and CDR2 SMNVEV (reference sequence). Trimming took 1 base from V and 2 from J, leaving 14 bases between them. The CDR3 is made up of 16 amino acids. Here the CDR3 reads CASSLLRQAANYGYTF. The CDR3 DNA reads as TGTGCCAGCAGTTTATTACGACAGGCCGCCAACTATGGCTACACCTTC.

This clonotype turned up a few times. V gene TRBV29-1 combines with J gene TRBJ1-2; 9 nucleotides line up with TRBD1. Germline trimming cut 7 bases from V and 7 bases from J; bases unmatched to any gene: 4. The germline V gene encodes CDR1 SQVTM and CDR2 ANQGSEA. The CDR3 consists of 11 residues. The CDR3 protein is CSATGGVGYTF. In DNA form, the CDR3 reads TGCAGCGCCACAGGGGGCGTTGGCTACACCTTC.

The chain recombines TRBV29-1 with TRBJ2-5, with 11 bases that match TRBD2. From germline, CDR1 is SQVTM and CDR2 ANQGSEA. This CDR3 comprises 14 residues. V shed 7 bases and J 2 bases; nucleotides not matched to a gene: 6. The CDR3 here is CSARLAGRQETQYF. DNA for the CDR3: TGCAGCGCACGACTAGCGGGGAGGCAAGAGACCCAGTACTTC.

The chain has TRBV7-2 and TRBJ1-2; TRBD1 is a possible D gene (6 bases). Germline loops: CDR1 SGHTA, CDR2 FQGNSA. The germline V and J ends were trimmed by 4 bases and 6 bases, with 18 bases remaining between them. The CDR3 sequence is 15 residues long. This CDR3 reads CASSSGPGVANGYTF. Here the CDR3 DNA reads TGTGCCAGCAGCTCCGGGCCAGGGGTTGCGAATGGCTACACCTTC.

This clonotype was seen many times. The rearrangement links TRBV29-1 to TRBJ1-1; D is unclear. V was trimmed by 7 bases and J by 1 base, leaving 10 bases between them. The CDR3 length is 12 residues. In germline, CDR1 is SQVTM, CDR2 ANQGSEA. The chain's CDR3 is CSAAFENTEAFF. In DNA form, the CDR3 reads TGCAGCGCTGCGTTCGAGAACACTGAAGCTTTCTTT.

This chain uses TRBV4-1 with TRBJ2-7, with TRBD1 identical over 11 bases. The CDR3 contains 16 residues. V lost 3 bases, J lost 6 bases, and 10 bases stayed unmatched. Germline V lookup: CDR1 MGHRA, CDR2 YSYEKL. The DNA of the CDR3 is TGCGCCAGCAGCCACCCTACCCGGGACAGGGGGGCCGAGCAGTACTTC. It codes for CASSHPTRDRGAEQYF.

This clonotype occurred many times. The chain couples TRBV7-9 to TRBJ1-5; D call uncertain. Germline CDR1 reads SEHNR; CDR2 reads FQNEAQ (reference sequence). Between the trimmed V and J ends, which lost 5 bases and 1 base, there was a span of 9 bases. The length of the CDR3 is 14 residues. The CDR3 coding sequence is TGTGCCAGCAGCAGGAGCGGCAGCAATCAGCCCCAGCATTTT. It specifies CASSRSGSNQPQHF.

This clonotype occurred a few times. The chain recombines TRBV20-1 with TRBJ2-1, with D hard to call. V was trimmed by 0 bases and J by 1 base, leaving 10 bases between them. The CDR3 length is 15 residues. CDR1 and CDR2 (germline): DFQATT, SNEGSKA (reference sequence). CDR3 bases: TGCAGTGCTAGAGATAAGGGTTCTTCCTACAATGAGCAGTTCTTC. Its protein product is CSARDKGSSYNEQFF.

The chain links TRBV5-5 to TRBJ2-5; 13 positions match TRBD2. The V gene's germline CDR1 is SGHKS and CDR2 YYEKEE (reference sequence). After removal of 0 bases from V and 11 bases from J, the junction contained 7 bases not matched to a gene. There are 15 residues in the CDR3. The CDR3 nucleotides read TGTGCCAGCAGCTTGGGACTAGCGGGAGGCAATGAGCAGTACTTC. It encodes CASSLGLAGGNEQYF.

There are many counts of this clonotype. This rearrangement joins TRBV29-1 to TRBJ1-4; D perhaps matches TRBD1 (5 bases). The CDR3 totals 13 residues. Trimming pared 2 bases from V and 7 bases from J, leaving 11 bases between. Germline CDR1 reads SQVTM; CDR2 reads ANQGSEA. The CDR3, as DNA: TGCAGCGTTGAAACCACGAGGGGTGAAAAACTGTTTTTT. Translating gives CSVETTRGEKLFF.

The chain employs TRBV13 and TRBJ2-5; TRBD2 matches 9 bases. The CDR3 contains 16 residues. V trimming: 5 bases; J trimming: 1 base; junction bases outside the gene matches: 8. The germline V gene encodes CDR1 PRHDT and CDR2 FYEKMQ (reference sequence). The CDR3 is CASSNTGTSFQETQYF. CDR3 nucleotides: TGTGCCAGCAGCAACACCGGGACTAGCTTCCAAGAGACCCAGTACTTC.

This chain joins TRBV5-6 and TRBJ2-4; D is undetermined. V lost 2 bases, J lost 0 bases, and 9 bases lay in between. The CDR3 loop spans 15 amino acids. Germline values: CDR1 SGHDT, CDR2 YYEEEE. CDR3 nucleotide sequence: TGTGCCAGCAGCTTATGGGGTATAGCCAAAAACATTCAGTACTTC. It encodes CASSLWGIAKNIQYF.

This clonotype has at least ten counts. The chain couples TRBV6-4 to TRBJ2-3; a possible D gene is TRBD2 (5 bases). Germline assignment: CDR1 MRHNA and CDR2 SNTAGT. The CDR3 runs to 14 residues. V gave up 2 bases and J gave up 2 bases, with 8 bases separating them. CDR3 in DNA: TGTGCCAGCAGTGACGGGAGCCACACAGATACGCAGTATTTT. As protein: CASSDGSHTDTQYF.

The chain links TRBV6-5 to TRBJ1-2; D ambiguous. Between the trimmed V and J ends, which lost 2 bases and 8 bases, there was a span of 9 bases. This CDR3 contains 12 residues. The germline gives CDR1 MNHEY, CDR2 SVGAGI. The CDR3 protein is CASSYGRSGYTF. The CDR3 DNA reads TGTGCCAGCAGTTACGGCCGGTCGGGCTACACCTTC.

The chain carries TRBV29-1 and TRBJ2-2; D is tentatively TRBD1 or TRBD2 (5 bases each). V was pared by 2 bases and J by 9 bases, with 16 bases between. The CDR3 length is 14 residues. Germline lookup yields CDR1 SQVTM and CDR2 ANQGSEA. DNA for the CDR3: TGCAGCGTTGAATCCGGAGCTGGGGGTCGGGAGCTGTTTTTT. Translated, it gives CSVESGAGGRELFF.

This clonotype was found many times. The gene calls are TRBV21-1 and TRBJ2-7; TRBD1, the table's D call, was not compared with the DNA. TRBV21-1 has pseudogene status. CDR3 length equals 17 residues. The CDR3 DNA follows: TGTGCCAGCAGCAAAGCGCTCGCAGCGAGGGGCGGATACGAGCAGTACTTC. Translated, it gives CASSKALAARGGYEQYF.

This clonotype was detected only a few times. This chain links TRBV25-1 with TRBJ2-5; 7 bases match TRBD2. The CDR3 covers 13 residues. Germline V gene data show CDR1 as MGHDK and CDR2 as SYGVNS. V dropped 5 bases and J dropped 5; count of bases not matched to a gene: 5. The DNA of the CDR3 is TGTGCCAGCAGTAACGGGAGGCGCGAGACCCAGTACTTC. Translation gives CASSNGRRETQYF.

This clonotype turned up a few times. J is TRBJ2-5 and V is TRBV12-3 or TRBV12-4; D is unclear. This CDR3 spans 12 amino acids. The germline V and J ends were trimmed by 3 bases and 4 bases, with 6 bases remaining between them. CDR3 bases: TGTGCCAGCAGTTTGAAGGGAGAGACCCAGTACTTC. This translates into CASSLKGETQYF.